This entry lists 17 T cell receptor beta chains sequenced from one sample in a study of cytomegalovirus exposure and HLA in healthy donors. Use of 60 Vbeta and 13 Jbeta primers characterized the PCR. Measured with immunoSEQ multiplex PCR; TCRdb has only the in-frame clones, and not every one. Of more than 110,000 clones listed, 60% to 85% are singletons. The sequencing sample was made of PBMCs. The receptors derive from a young man in good health and CMV-seronegative.

This clone was seen a few times. The chain uses TRBV7-2 and TRBJ1-2, with 9 nucleotides matching TRBD1. With 3 bases clipped from V and 4 bases from J, the junction kept 3 bases outside the gene matches. CDR1 SGHTA and CDR2 FQGNSA come from the germline V gene. The CDR3 covers 14 residues. The DNA of the CDR3 is TGTGCCAGCAGCTTGGGGACAGGGCTCTATGGCTACACCTTC. Protein: CASSLGTGLYGYTF.

J is TRBJ2-3 and V is TRBV5-1; D may be TRBD2 (6 bases). Germline assignment: CDR1 SGHRS and CDR2 YFSETQ. The CDR3 is 12 amino acids. With 5 bases removed from V and 5 bases from J, the gap between germline ends came to 9 bases. The CDR3 reads CASREGRDTQYF. CDR3 in DNA: TGCGCCAGCAGGGAGGGGAGAGATACGCAGTATTTT.

The chain couples TRBV9 to TRBJ2-5; 11 bases fit TRBD1. The CDR3 is 15 residues long. V was pared by 3 bases and J by 5 bases, with 6 bases of the junction left unmatched. The germline V gene encodes CDR1 SGDLS and CDR2 YYNGEE. The CDR3 bases are TGTGCCAGCAGCGGTGGGACAGGGGGTAGGGAGACCCAGTACTTC. Amino acid sequence: CASSGGTGGRETQYF.

The rearrangement uses TRBV29-1 and TRBJ2-3; TRBD2 matches 8 bases. The V and J ends lost 4 bases and 2 bases, in that order; junction bases with no gene match: 17. Germline V lookup: CDR1 SQVTM, CDR2 ANQGSEA. The CDR3 has 18 amino acids. Here the CDR3 reads CSVAGELAGKTSTDTQYF. In DNA, the CDR3 is TGCAGCGTTGCCGGGGAGCTAGCGGGTAAAACTTCCACAGATACGCAGTATTTT.

The chain couples TRBV7-9 to TRBJ1-4; D uncertain. Trimming took 5 bases from V and 0 from J, leaving 13 bases between them. Germline V gene lookup returns CDR1 SEHNR and CDR2 FQNEAQ (reference sequence). This CDR3 contains 16 residues. The CDR3 DNA sequence: TGTGCCAGCAGCACTACCCGGGAGGCAACTAATGAAAAACTGTTTTTT. Protein: CASSTTREATNEKLFF.

The chain has TRBV5-4 and TRBJ2-1; a possible D gene is TRBD2 (6 bases). CDR3 length: 12 residues. CDR1 is SGHNT and CDR2 is YYREEE in the germline V gene (reference sequence). The germline V and J ends were trimmed by 10 bases and 4 bases, with 12 bases remaining between them. CDR3 in DNA: TGTGCCTACCCTGGGACTTACAATGAGCAGTTCTTC. Its protein is CAYPGTYNEQFF.

This sequence joins TRBV5-4 and TRBJ2-7, with D maybe TRBD2 (6 bases). V dropped 4 bases and J dropped 4 bases, with 21 bases sitting between them. This CDR3 region has 16 residues. Germline V CDR1 and CDR2: SGHNT, YYREEE (reference sequence). CDR3 sequence reads: CASSGGVGGATYEQYF. DNA of the CDR3: TGTGCCAGCAGCGGCGGGGTGGGCGGGGCGACGTACGAGCAGTACTTC.

The chain combines TRBV19 with TRBJ2-7; 7 bases match TRBD2. The V gene end was trimmed by 1 base and the J gene end by 4 bases; junction bases not matched to a gene: 10. CDR1 LNHDA and CDR2 SQIVND come from the germline V gene (reference sequence). There are 16 residues in the CDR3. The CDR3 nucleotides read TGTGCCAGTAGTATAGCTGCCTCTAGCGGATATTACGAGCAGTACTTC. Encoded protein: CASSIAASSGYYEQYF.

The chain employs TRBV13 and TRBJ1-2, with D maybe TRBD1 (5 bases). The germline V gene has CDR1 PRHDT and CDR2 FYEKMQ (reference sequence). Trimming removed 2 bases at V and 0 bases at J, with 7 bases between. CDR3 size: 14 residues. The DNA of the CDR3 is TGTGCCAGCAGCTTAAGACAGTCTAACTATGGCTACACCTTC. This sequence encodes CASSLRQSNYGYTF.

V usage is TRBV9 and J usage is TRBJ1-6; 9 nucleotides agree with TRBD1. This CDR3 comprises 12 residues. The germline V gene encodes CDR1 SGDLS and CDR2 YYNGEE. The trim removed 7 bases at V and 9 bases at J, leaving 2 bases unmatched. The DNA of the CDR3 is TGTGCCAGCCGGGGACAGGGTTCACCCCTCCACTTT. Translation gives CASRGQGSPLHF.

The chain has TRBV28 and TRBJ1-5; the match to TRBD1 covers 8 bases. Losses at the gene ends were 8 bases for V and 1 base for J; bases not matched to a gene: 7. Germline assignment: CDR1 MDHEN and CDR2 SYDVKM. The CDR3 spans 15 residues. The CDR3 here is CASRKQGASNQPQHF. CDR3 sequence (DNA): TGTGCCAGCCGAAAGCAGGGGGCCAGCAATCAGCCCCAGCATTTT. The variable domain in full, completed from reference TRBV28 and TRBJ1-5, reads DVKVTQSSRYLVKRTGEKVFLECVQDMDHENMFWYRQDPGLGLRLIYFSYDVKMKEKGDIPEGYSVSREKKERFSLILESASTNQTSMYLCASRKQGASNQPQHFGDGTRLSIL.

This clone came up a few times. The rearrangement links TRBV28 to TRBJ2-5, with D possibly being TRBD1 (5 bases). The DNA matches TRBJ2-7 better at its end, which makes the J call doubtful. This CDR3 spans 16 amino acids. Germline V gene lookup returns CDR1 MDHEN and CDR2 SYDVKM. The CDR3 DNA is TGTGCCAGCAGTTTAATCCGGACATTTACTCCCTACGAGCAGTACTTC. The encoded protein is CASSLIRTFTPYEQYF.

The chain carries TRBV10-3 and TRBJ2-5; TRBD1 is a possible D gene (5 bases). The DNA end lines up better with TRBJ2-7; the J call may be wrong. CDR1 ENHRY and CDR2 SYGVKD come from the germline V gene. The CDR3 has 12 amino acids. The CDR3 is CAISEQGYEQYF. The CDR3 DNA is TGTGCCATCAGTGAGCAGGGCTACGAGCAGTACTTC.

The V gene is TRBV27, the J gene TRBJ2-5, with D perhaps matching TRBD2 (6 bases). Germline lookup yields CDR1 MNHEY and CDR2 SMNVEV (reference sequence). The CDR3 has 13 amino acids. V gave up 6 bases and J gave up 5 bases, with 13 bases separating them. CDR3 protein: CASSGGSGETQYF. The CDR3 DNA follows: TGTGCCAGCAGCGGGGGATCAGGGGAGACCCAGTACTTC.

The chain uses TRBV10-3 and TRBJ1-2; maybe TRBD1 (6 bases). Trimming left V 11 bases short and J 4 bases short, with 17 bases between. This CDR3 comprises 13 residues. Germline V gene lookup returns CDR1 ENHRY and CDR2 SYGVKD. The CDR3 coding sequence is TGTGCCTCAAAGGGGGTTATAGGCTATGGCTACACCTTC. It specifies CASKGVIGYGYTF.

V and J are TRBV6-1 and TRBJ1-1, with no clear D. CDR3 length: 16 amino acids. V gave up 4 bases and J gave up 0 bases, with 15 bases separating them. Per germline, CDR1 MNHNS and CDR2 SASEGT. The CDR3 sequence is CASSVTPRQLNTEAFF. Here the CDR3 DNA reads TGTGCCAGCAGTGTAACTCCCAGGCAATTGAACACTGAAGCTTTCTTT.

This clone was seen only a few times. This rearrangement joins TRBV7-3 to TRBJ2-1; 8 positions agree with TRBD2. Germline V gene sequence: CDR1 SGHTA, CDR2 FQGTGA. There are 16 residues in the CDR3. With V trimmed by 4 bases and J by 4 bases, 9 bases remained unmatched. CDR3 amino acids: CASSSQAGVSYNEQFF. The CDR3 DNA sequence: TGTGCCAGCAGCTCCCAAGCGGGGGTTTCTTACAATGAGCAGTTCTTC. Based on the CDR3 plus reference TRBV7-3 and TRBJ2-1, the full variable domain is GAGVSQTPSNKVTEKGKYVELRCDPISGHTALYWYRQSLGQGPEFLIYFQGTGAADDSGLPNDRFFAVRPEGSVSTLKIQRTERGDSAVYLCASSSQAGVSYNEQFFGPGTRLTVL.